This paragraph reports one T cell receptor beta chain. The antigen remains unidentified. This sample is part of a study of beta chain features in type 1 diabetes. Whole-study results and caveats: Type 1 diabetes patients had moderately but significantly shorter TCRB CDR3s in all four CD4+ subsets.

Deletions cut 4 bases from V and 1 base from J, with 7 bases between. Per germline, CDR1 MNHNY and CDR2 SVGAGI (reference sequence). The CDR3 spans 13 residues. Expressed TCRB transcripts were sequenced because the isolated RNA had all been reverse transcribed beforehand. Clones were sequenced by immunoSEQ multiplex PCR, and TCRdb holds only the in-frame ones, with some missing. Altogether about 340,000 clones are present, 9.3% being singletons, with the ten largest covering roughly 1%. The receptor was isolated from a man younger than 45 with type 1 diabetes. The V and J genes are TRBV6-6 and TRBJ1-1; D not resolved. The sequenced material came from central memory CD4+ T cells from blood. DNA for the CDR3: TGTGCCAGCAGTTTTCCAGAGAACACTGAAGCTTTCTTT. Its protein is CASSFPENTEAFF.